This is a list of T cell receptor beta chains from one sample in a study of tumor and adjacent non-tumor tissue in lung cancer. From the multiplex PCR reads, TCRdb called clonotypes with MiXCR, one entry per CDR3 protein. The sample records 120,000 or so distinct CDR3 sequences, around three fifths being singletons. What was sequenced was lung tumor tissue. Source of these receptors: a man aged 25 to 40 with non-small cell lung cancer. The CDR3 runs from the conserved cysteine through the conserved F or W. A D gene is named only where the DNA matches it firmly. Clone size is stated in some rows and not others, as once, few, many or a class when expanded.

few,TRBJ2-5,TRBV5-1,-,CASSEDFGTQYF,TGCGCCAGCAGCGAGGATTTTGGGACCCAGTACTTC
-,TRBJ2-6,TRBV5-5,TRBD1,CASSPELGQAFSGANVLTF,TGTGCCAGCAGCCCCGAATTGGGACAGGCGTTCTCTGGGGCCAACGTCCTGACTTTC
few,TRBJ1-1,TRBV14,-,CASSHEPGPWTEAFF,TGTGCCAGCAGCCACGAACCCGGACCATGGACTGAAGCTTTCTTT
-,TRBJ1-1,TRBV11-2,-,CTNSPRSTMNTEAFF,TGTACCAACAGCCCGCGGAGCACGATGAACACTGAAGCTTTCTTT
few,TRBJ1-2,TRBV11-1,-,CASSLSPADGYTF,TGTGCCAGCAGCCTATCCCCGGCAGACGGCTACACCTTC
-,TRBJ2-7,TRBV5-4,-,CANSWGTGLSYEQYF,TGTGCCAACAGCTGGGGGACGGGCCTCTCCTACGAGCAGTACTTC
few,TRBJ1-3,TRBV12-3/TRBV12-4,-,CASSPLRQAVPGNTIYF,TGTGCCAGCAGTCCCCTCCGGCAGGCTGTCCCTGGAAACACCATATATTTT
-,TRBJ2-5,TRBV20-1,TRBD1,CSTTLQGWQETQYF,TGCAGTACGACTCTACAGGGGTGGCAAGAGACTCAGTACTTC
-,TRBJ2-7,TRBV11-2,-,CASSLEQVGQYF,TGTGCCAGCAGCTTAGAACAGGTCGGACAGTACTTC
many,TRBJ2-2,TRBV29-1,TRBD2,CSVEGLAGGGNTGELFF,TGCAGCGTCGAGGGACTAGCGGGGGGGGGTAACACCGGGGAGCTGTTTTTT
many,TRBJ2-1,TRBV6-5,TRBD2,CASSYTSGSYNEQFF,TGTGCCAGCAGTTACACTAGCGGCTCCTACAATGAGCAGTTCTTC
-,TRBJ2-1,TRBV20-1,TRBD2,CSARTSGEHNKQFF,TGCAGTGCTAGAACTAGCGGGGAACACAATAAGCAGTTCTTC
-,TRBJ2-7,TRBV4-1,TRBD2,CPGSQDETGGTYEQYF,TGCCCCGGCAGCCAAGATGAGACGGGAGGTACGTACGAACAGTACTTC
many,TRBJ2-2,TRBV7-9,TRBD2,CASSALGTSGMNTGELFF,TGTGCCAGCAGCGCACTCGGGACTAGCGGGATGAACACCGGGGAGCTGTTTTTT
many,TRBJ2-3,TRBV30,TRBD2,CAWSPAGGRNTQYF,TGTGCCTGGAGCCCAGCGGGAGGTAGGAATACGCAGTATTTT
few,TRBJ2-7,TRBV7-9,TRBD1,CASSPGLGTGESYEQYF,TGTGCCAGCAGCCCAGGACTTGGGACAGGGGAATCCTACGAGCAGTACTTC
many,TRBJ2-6,TRBV20-1,-,CSARVGSGANVLTF,TGCAGTGCTAGAGTGGGCTCTGGGGCCAACGTCCTGACTTTC
once,TRBJ2-5,TRBV20-1,TRBD2,CRARDERGRKTQYF,TGCAGAGCTAGAGATGAGCGGGGAAGGAAGACCCAATACTTC
-,TRBJ2-7,TRBV20-1,TRBD1,CSARGQEGEQYF,TGCAGTGCCAGGGGACAGGAGGGCGAGCAGTACTTC
-,TRBJ2-2,TRBV11-2,-,CASGLTSGAGELFF,TGCGCCAGCGGCTTAACGAGTGGGGCCGGGGAGCTGTTTTTT
once,TRBJ2-2,TRBV20-1,TRBD1,CSVLRQGTWGLFF,TGCAGTGTACTTAGACAGGGGACCTGGGGGCTGTTTTTT
few,TRBJ1-1,TRBV28,-,CASRLGGINTEASF,TGTGCCAGCAGGCTGGGGGGCATCAACACTGAAGCTTCCTTT
many,TRBJ2-2,TRBV6-2/TRBV6-3,-,CASSFQEVGELFF,TGTGCCAGCAGTTTCCAGGAAGTCGGGGAGCTGTTTTTT
-,TRBJ2-7,TRBV7-8,-,CASSRGGDGGLVQYF,TGTGCCAGCAGCCGAGGTGGGGACGGGGGGCTGGTGCAGTACTTC
once,TRBJ1-6,TRBV5-5,-,CASSFVARSSYNSPLLF,TGTGCCAGCAGCTTTGTGGCGAGAAGCTCCTATAATTCACCCCTCCTCTTT
few,TRBJ2-5,TRBV6-1,-,CASRKEVQYF,TGTGCCAGCAGAAAAGAGGTCCAGTACTTC
many,TRBJ2-7,TRBV20-1,-,CSTGGGTYEQYF,TGCAGTACCGGGGGAGGCACCTACGAGCAGTACTTC
-,TRBJ2-4,TRBV6-6,TRBD1,CASNVDRGSKNIQYF,TGTGCCAGCAATGTGGACAGGGGTTCCAAAAACATTCAGTACTTC
-,TRBJ2-1,TRBV11-2,TRBD2,CACSLPGTSGINEQFF,TGTGCCTGCAGCTTACCCGGGACTAGTGGGATCAATGAGCAGTTCTTC
-,TRBJ2-4,TRBV11-1,-,CVSTHSGRATKNTRYF,TGTGTCAGCACCCACTCAGGCAGGGCGACCAAAAACACTCGGTACTTC
large,TRBJ1-1,TRBV20-1,-,CSASRGPEAFF,TGCAGTGCTAGTAGGGGACCTGAAGCTTTCTTT
-,TRBJ2-7,TRBV11-2,TRBD2,CASSPGLAGAEQHF,TGTGCCAGTAGCCCCGGACTAGCGGGAGCCGAGCAGCACTTC
-,TRBJ2-5,TRBV7-8,TRBD1,CATNGGQGEETQYF,TGTGCCACCAATGGCGGACAGGGGGAGGAGACCCAGTACTTC
many,TRBJ1-1,TRBV6-2/TRBV6-3,TRBD1,CASSRDSRTEAFF,TGTGCCAGCAGCCGGGACAGCCGGACTGAAGCTTTCTTT
-,TRBJ2-5,TRBV10-3,-,CAISGLRETGQETQYF,TGTGCCATCAGTGGTCTTAGGGAGACCGGCCAAGAGACCCAGTACTTC
-,TRBJ1-6,TRBV14,-,CSSSPRPFSYNSPLHF,TGTAGCAGCAGCCCTCGTCCATTTTCCTATAATTCACCCCTCCACTTT
-,TRBJ1-4,TRBV7-8,-,CASSQQRSNGKLFF,TGTGCCAGTAGCCAACAGCGTTCTAATGGAAAACTGTTTTTT
once,TRBJ2-7,TRBV15,TRBD2,CATSTLAGGQEQYF,TGTGCCACCAGCACCCTAGCGGGAGGGCAGGAGCAGTACTTC
-,TRBJ2-7,TRBV12-3/TRBV12-4,TRBD1,CASSLKYQGDEQYF,TGTGCCAGCAGTCTCAAGTATCAGGGGGACGAGCAGTACTTC
many,TRBJ2-3,TRBV20-1,TRBD2,CSARNVAGQDTQYF,TGCAGTGCTAGAAATGTAGCGGGACAAGATACGCAGTATTTT
few,TRBJ1-4,TRBV5-1,-,CASSLPGPNEKLFF,TGCGCCAGCAGCTTACCGGGGCCAAACGAAAAACTGTTTTTT
-,TRBJ2-1,TRBV12-5,TRBD2,CASDSGLAGDNEQFF,TGTGCTAGTGACTCCGGGCTAGCGGGAGACAATGAGCAGTTCTTC
-,TRBJ1-1,TRBV5-4,TRBD1,CASSGGQLNTEAFF,TGTGCCAGCAGCGGGGGACAGTTAAACACTGAAGCTTTCTTT
-,TRBJ2-1,TRBV20-1,-,CSAIQPGGFNEQFF,TGTAGTGCTATACAACCGGGGGGCTTCAATGAGCAGTTCTTC